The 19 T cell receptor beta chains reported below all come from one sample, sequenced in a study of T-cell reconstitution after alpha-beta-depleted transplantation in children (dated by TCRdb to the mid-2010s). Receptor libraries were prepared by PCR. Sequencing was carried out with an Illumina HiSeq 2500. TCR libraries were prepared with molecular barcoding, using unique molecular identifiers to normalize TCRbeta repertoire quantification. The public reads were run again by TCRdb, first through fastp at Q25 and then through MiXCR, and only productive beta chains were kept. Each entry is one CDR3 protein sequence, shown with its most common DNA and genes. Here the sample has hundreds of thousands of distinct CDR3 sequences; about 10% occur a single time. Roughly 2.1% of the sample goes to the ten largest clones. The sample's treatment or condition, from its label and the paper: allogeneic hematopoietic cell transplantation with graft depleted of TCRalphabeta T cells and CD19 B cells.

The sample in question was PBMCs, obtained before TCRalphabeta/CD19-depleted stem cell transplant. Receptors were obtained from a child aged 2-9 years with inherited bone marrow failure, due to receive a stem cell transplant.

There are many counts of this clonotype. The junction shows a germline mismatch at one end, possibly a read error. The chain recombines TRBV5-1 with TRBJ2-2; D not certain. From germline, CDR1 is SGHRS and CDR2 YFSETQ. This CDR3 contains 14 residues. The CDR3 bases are TGTGCCAGCAGCTTAGGGCCGAACACCGGGGAGCTGTTTTTT. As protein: CASSLGPNTGELFF.

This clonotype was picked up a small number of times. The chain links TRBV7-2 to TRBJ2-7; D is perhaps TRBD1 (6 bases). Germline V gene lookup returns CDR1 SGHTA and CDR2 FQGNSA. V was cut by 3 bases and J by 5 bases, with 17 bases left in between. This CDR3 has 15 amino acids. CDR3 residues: CASSLERDRTHEQYF. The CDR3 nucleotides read TGTGCCAGCAGCTTGGAGCGAGACAGGACCCACGAGCAGTACTTC.

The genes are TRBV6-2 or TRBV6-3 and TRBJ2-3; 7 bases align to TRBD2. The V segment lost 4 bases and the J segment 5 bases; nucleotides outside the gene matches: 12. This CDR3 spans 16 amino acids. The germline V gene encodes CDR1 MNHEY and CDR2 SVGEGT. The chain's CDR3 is CASSSRIRREQDTQYF. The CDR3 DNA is TGTGCCAGCAGTTCGCGGATTAGGCGGGAGCAAGATACGCAGTATTTT.

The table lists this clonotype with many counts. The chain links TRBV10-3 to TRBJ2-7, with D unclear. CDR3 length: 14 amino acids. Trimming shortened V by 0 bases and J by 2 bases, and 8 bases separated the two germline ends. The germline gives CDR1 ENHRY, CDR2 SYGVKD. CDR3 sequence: CAISESGLAYEQYF. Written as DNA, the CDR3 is TGTGCCATCAGTGAGTCAGGGCTGGCCTACGAGCAGTACTTC.

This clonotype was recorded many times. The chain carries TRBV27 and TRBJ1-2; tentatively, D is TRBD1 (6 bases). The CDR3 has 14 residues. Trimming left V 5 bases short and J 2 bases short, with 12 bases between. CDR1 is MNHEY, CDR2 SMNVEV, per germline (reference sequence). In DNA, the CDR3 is TGTGCCAGCAGTCCTGACAGGCTCAACTATGGCTACACCTTC. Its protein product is CASSPDRLNYGYTF.

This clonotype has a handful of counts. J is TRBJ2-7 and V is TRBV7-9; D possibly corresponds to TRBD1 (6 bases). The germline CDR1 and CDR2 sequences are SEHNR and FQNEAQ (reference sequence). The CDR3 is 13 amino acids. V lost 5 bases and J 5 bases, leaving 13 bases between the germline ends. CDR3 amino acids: CASSRGQFNEQYF. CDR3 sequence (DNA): TGTGCCAGCAGCCGAGGACAGTTCAACGAGCAGTACTTC.

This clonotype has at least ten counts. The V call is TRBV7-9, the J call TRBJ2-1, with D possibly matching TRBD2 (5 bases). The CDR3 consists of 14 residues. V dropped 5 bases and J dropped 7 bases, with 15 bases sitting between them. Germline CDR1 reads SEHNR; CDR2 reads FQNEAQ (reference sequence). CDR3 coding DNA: TGTGCCAGCAGCGCAGACTATTCGATGAATGAGCAGTTCTTC. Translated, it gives CASSADYSMNEQFF.

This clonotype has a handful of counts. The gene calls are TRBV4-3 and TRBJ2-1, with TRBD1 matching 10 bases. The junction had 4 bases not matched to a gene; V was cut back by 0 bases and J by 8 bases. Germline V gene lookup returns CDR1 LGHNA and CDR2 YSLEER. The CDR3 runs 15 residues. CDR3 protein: CASSQELGTGDEQFF. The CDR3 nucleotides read TGCGCCAGCAGCCAAGAATTAGGGACAGGGGATGAGCAGTTCTTC.

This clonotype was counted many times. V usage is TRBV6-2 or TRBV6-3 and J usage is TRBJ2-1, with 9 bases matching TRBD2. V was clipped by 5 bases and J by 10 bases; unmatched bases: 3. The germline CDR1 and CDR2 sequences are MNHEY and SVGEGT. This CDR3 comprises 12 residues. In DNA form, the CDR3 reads TGTGCCAGCAGTCCCCTAGCGGGAGAGCAGTTCTTC. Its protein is CASSPLAGEQFF.

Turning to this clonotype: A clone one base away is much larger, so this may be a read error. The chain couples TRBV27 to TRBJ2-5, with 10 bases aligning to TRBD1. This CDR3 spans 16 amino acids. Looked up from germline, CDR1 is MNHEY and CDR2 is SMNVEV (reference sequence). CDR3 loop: CASGLSRDRGWETQYF. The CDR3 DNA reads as TGTGCCAGCGGTTTATCCCGGGACAGGGGATGGGAGACCCAGTACTTC.

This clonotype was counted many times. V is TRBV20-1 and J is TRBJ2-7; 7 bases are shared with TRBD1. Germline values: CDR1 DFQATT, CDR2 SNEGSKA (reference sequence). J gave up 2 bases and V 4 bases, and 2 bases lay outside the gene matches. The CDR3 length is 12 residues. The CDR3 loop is CSANRGTYEQYF. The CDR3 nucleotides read TGCAGTGCTAACAGGGGAACCTACGAGCAGTACTTC.

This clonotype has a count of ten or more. CDR3 DNA sequence: TGTGCCAGCAGCCAAGTTAGGAACACCGGGGAGCTGTTTTTT. Its protein is CASSQVRNTGELFF. The V and J genes are TRBV14 and TRBJ2-2; D unclear. Germline loops: CDR1 SGHDN, CDR2 FVKESK. With 1 base removed from V and 1 base from J, the gap between germline ends came to 4 bases. This CDR3 comprises 14 residues.

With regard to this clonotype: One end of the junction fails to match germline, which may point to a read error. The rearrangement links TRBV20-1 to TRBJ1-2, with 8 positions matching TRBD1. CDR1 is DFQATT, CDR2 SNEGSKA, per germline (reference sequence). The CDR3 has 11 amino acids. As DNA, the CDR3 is TGTCACTGGGACAGGCGGTATGGCTACACCTTC. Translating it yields CHWDRRYGYTF.

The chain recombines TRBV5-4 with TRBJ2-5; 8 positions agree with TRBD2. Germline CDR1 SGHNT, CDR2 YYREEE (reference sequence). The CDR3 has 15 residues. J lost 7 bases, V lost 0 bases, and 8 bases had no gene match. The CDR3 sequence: CASSLGPSGSVTQYF. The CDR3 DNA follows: TGTGCCAGCAGCTTGGGGCCCAGCGGGAGTGTGACCCAGTACTTC.

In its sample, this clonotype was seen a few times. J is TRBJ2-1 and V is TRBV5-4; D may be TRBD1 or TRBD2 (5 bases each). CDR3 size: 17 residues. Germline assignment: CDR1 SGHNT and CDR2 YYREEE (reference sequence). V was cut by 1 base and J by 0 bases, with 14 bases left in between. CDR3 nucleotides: TGTGCCAGCAGCTTGAAGGGACGGGCGAGCTCCTACAATGAGCAGTTCTTC. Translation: CASSLKGRASSYNEQFF.

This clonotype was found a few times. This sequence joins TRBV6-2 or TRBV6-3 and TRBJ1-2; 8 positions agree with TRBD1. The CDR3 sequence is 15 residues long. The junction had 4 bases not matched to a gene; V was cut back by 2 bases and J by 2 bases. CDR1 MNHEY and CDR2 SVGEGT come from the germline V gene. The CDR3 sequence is CASSYPDRENYGYTF. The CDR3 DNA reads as TGTGCCAGCAGTTACCCGGACAGGGAGAACTATGGCTACACCTTC.

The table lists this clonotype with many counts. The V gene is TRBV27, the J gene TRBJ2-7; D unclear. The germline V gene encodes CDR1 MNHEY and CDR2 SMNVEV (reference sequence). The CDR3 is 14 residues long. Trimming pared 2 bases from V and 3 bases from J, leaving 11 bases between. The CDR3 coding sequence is TGTGCCAGCAGTTTAACATCTGGCCTCTACGAGCAGTACTTC. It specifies CASSLTSGLYEQYF.

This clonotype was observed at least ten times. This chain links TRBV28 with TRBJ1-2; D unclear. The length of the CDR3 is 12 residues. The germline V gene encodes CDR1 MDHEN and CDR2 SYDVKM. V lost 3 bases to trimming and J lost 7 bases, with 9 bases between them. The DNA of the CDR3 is TGTGCCAGCAGTTTCCTCCCGGCTGGCTACACCTTC. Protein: CASSFLPAGYTF.

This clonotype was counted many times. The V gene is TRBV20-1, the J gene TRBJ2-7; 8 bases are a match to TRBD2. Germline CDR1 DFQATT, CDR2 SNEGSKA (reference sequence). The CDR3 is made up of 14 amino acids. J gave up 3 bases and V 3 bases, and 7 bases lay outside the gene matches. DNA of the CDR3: TGCAGTGCTAGTCTTAGCGGGGATCACTACGAGCAGTACTTC. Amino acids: CSASLSGDHYEQYF.